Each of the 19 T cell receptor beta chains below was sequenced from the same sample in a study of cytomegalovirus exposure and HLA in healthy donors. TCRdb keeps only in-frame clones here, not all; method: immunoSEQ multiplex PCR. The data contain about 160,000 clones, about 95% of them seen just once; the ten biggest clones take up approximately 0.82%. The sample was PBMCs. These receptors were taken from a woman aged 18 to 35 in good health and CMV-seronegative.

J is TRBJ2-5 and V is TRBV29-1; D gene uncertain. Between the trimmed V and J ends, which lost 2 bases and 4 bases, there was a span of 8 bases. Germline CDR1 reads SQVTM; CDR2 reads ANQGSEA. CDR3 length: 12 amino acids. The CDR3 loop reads CSVELPRETQYF. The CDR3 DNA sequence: TGCAGCGTTGAATTACCGAGAGAGACCCAGTACTTC.

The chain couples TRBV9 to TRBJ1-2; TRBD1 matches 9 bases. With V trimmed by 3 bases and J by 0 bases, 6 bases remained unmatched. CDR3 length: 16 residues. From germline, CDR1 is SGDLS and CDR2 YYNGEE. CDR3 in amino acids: CASSGARDRANYGYTF. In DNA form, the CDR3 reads TGTGCCAGCAGCGGCGCCCGGGACAGGGCTAACTATGGCTACACCTTC.

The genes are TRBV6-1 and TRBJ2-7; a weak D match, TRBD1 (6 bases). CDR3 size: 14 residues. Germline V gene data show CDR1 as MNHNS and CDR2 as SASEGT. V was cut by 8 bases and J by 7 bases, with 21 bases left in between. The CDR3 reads CASSRGLTLGEQYF. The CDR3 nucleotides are TGTGCCAGCTCCAGGGGCCTGACCCTTGGAGAGCAGTACTTC.

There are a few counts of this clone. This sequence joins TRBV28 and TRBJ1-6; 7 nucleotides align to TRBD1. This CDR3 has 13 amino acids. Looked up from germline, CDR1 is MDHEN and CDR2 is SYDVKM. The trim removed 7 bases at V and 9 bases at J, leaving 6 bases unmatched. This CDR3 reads CASINRGGSPLHF. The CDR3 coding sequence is TGTGCCAGCATAAACAGGGGTGGTTCACCCCTCCACTTT.

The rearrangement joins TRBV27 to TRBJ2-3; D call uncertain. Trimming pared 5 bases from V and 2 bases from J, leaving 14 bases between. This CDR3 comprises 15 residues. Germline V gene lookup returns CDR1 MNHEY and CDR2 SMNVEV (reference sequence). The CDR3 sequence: CASSPPHGYTDTQYF. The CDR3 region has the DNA TGTGCCAGCAGTCCCCCGCACGGTTACACAGATACGCAGTATTTT.

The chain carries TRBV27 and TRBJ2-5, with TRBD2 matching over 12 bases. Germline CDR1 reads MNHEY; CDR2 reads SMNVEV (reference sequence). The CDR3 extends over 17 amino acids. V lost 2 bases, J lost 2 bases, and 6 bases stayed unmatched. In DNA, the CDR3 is TGTGCCAGCAGTTTAAAGGGACTAGCGGGCCCACAAGAGACCCAGTACTTC. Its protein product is CASSLKGLAGPQETQYF.

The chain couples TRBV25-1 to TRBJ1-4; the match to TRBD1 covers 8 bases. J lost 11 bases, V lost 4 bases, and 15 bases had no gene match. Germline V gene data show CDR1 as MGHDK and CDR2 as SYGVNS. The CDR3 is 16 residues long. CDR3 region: CASSAISTGVNTKLFF. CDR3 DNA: TGTGCCAGCAGTGCCATCTCGACAGGGGTTAATACGAAACTGTTTTTT. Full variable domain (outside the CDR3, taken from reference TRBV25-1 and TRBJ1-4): EADIYQTPRYLVIGTGKKITLECSQTMGHDKMYWYQQDPGMELHLIHYSYGVNSTEKGDLSSESTVSRIRTEHFPLTLESARPSHTSQYLCASSAISTGVNTKLFFGSGTQLSVL.

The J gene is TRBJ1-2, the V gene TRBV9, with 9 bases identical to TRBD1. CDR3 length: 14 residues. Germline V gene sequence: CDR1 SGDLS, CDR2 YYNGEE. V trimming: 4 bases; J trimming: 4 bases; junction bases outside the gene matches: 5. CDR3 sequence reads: CASSSTGGGYGYTF. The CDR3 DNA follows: TGTGCCAGCAGCTCCACAGGGGGCGGCTATGGCTACACCTTC.

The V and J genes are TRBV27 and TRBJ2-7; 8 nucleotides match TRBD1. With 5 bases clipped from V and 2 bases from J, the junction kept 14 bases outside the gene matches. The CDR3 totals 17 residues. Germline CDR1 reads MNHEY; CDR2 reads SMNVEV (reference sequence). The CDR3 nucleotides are TGTGCCAGCAGTCAGGTCGTCAGGACAGGGCTCCCCTACGAGCAGTACTTC. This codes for CASSQVVRTGLPYEQYF.

CDR3 in amino acids: CASSELTSGGNTGELFF. In nucleotides, the CDR3 is TGTGCCAGCAGTGAACTGACTAGCGGGGGAAACACCGGGGAGCTGTTTTTT. The V call is TRBV6-1, the J call TRBJ2-2, with 12 nucleotides matching TRBD2. V gave up 2 bases and J gave up 2 bases; unmatched junction bases: 3. The germline V gene encodes CDR1 MNHNS and CDR2 SASEGT. CDR3 length: 17 residues.

CDR3 sequence: CASHSDRGFQPQHF. The CDR3 DNA reads TGTGCCAGCCATTCAGACAGGGGATTTCAGCCCCAGCATTTT. The chain uses TRBV6-1 and TRBJ1-5; TRBD1 aligns across 8 bases. V gave up 8 bases and J gave up 6 bases; unmatched junction bases: 9. This CDR3 contains 14 residues. Germline assignment: CDR1 MNHNS and CDR2 SASEGT.

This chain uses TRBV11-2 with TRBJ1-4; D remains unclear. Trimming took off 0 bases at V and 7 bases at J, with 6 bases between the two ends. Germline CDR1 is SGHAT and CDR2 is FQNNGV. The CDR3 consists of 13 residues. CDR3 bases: TGTGCCAGCAGCTTAGATCTAGTTGAAAAACTGTTTTTT. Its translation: CASSLDLVEKLFF.

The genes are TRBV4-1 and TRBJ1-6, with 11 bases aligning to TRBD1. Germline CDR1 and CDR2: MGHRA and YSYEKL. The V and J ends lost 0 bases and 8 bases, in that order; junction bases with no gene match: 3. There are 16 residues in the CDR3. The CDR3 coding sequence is TGCGCCAGCAGCCAAGATACGGACAGGGGGCATTCACCCCTCCACTTT. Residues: CASSQDTDRGHSPLHF.

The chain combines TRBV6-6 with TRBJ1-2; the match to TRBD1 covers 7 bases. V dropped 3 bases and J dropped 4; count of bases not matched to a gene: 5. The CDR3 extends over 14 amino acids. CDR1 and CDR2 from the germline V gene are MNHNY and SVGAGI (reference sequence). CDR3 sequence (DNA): TGTGCCAGCAGTTATCAAGGACAGGTCTATGGCTACACCTTC. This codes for CASSYQGQVYGYTF.

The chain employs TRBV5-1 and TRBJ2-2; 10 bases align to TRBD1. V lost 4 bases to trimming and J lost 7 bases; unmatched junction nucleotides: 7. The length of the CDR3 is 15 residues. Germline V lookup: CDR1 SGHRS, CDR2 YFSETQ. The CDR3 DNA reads TGCGCCAGCAGCGTAGACAGGGGGCGTAACGGGGAGCTGTTTTTT. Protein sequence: CASSVDRGRNGELFF.

This CDR3 reads CASSHPGQGDYGYTF. CDR3 nucleotides: TGTGCCAGCAGTCATCCGGGACAGGGGGACTATGGCTACACCTTC. The chain has TRBV6-1 and TRBJ1-2; the match to TRBD1 covers 11 bases. CDR3 size: 15 residues. Germline V lookup: CDR1 MNHNS, CDR2 SASEGT. V shed 5 bases and J 3 bases; nucleotides not matched to a gene: 5.

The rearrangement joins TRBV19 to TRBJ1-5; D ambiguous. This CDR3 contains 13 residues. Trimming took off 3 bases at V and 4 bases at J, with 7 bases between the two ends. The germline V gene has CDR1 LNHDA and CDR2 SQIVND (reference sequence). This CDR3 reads CASSIQENQPQHF. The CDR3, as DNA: TGTGCCAGTAGTATCCAAGAGAATCAGCCCCAGCATTTT. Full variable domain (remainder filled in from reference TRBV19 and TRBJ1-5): DGGITQSPKYLFRKEGQNVTLSCEQNLNHDAMYWYRQDPGQGLRLIYYSQIVNDFQKGDIAEGYSVSREKKESFPLTVTSAQKNPTAFYLCASSIQENQPQHFGDGTRLSIL.

Here the CDR3 reads CASSRTDEKGYEQYF. In DNA, the CDR3 is TGTGCCAGCAGCCGGACGGACGAAAAGGGGTACGAGCAGTACTTC. The chain links TRBV7-6 to TRBJ2-7; D possibly corresponds to TRBD1 (5 bases). Germline V gene lookup returns CDR1 SGHVS and CDR2 FNYEAQ. CDR3 length: 15 residues. With 5 bases removed from V and 4 bases from J, the gap between germline ends came to 18 bases.

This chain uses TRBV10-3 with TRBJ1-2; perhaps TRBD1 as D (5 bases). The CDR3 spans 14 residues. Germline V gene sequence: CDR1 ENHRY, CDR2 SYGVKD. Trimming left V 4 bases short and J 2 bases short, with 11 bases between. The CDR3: CAISVEGINYGYTF. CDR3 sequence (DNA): TGTGCCATCAGTGTGGAGGGGATAAACTATGGCTACACCTTC.